This is a list of T cell receptor beta chains from one sample in a study of cytomegalovirus exposure and HLA in healthy donors. Libraries were prepared by immunoSEQ multiplex PCR; TCRdb keeps only in-frame clonotypes and omits some of them. In the table there are fewer than 150,000 clones, about 70% of which are singletons. Material for sequencing was PBMCs. The receptors originated from a woman aged 40 to 50 in good health and CMV-seronegative. The CDR3 runs from the conserved cysteine through the conserved F or W. A D gene is named only where the DNA matches it firmly. Clone sizes are given selectively: once, few, many, or a class where the clone is expanded.

v_gene	j_gene	abundance	d_gene	CDR3nt	CDR3aa
TRBV5-6	TRBJ2-7	-	-	TGTGCCAGCAGCTTGGGGGGGGGCGGGAGCTACGAGCAGTACTTC	CASSLGGGGSYEQYF
TRBV28	TRBJ1-5	-	TRBD1	TGTGCCAGCAGGGGACAGGGGAGCAATCAGCCCCAGCATTTT	CASRGQGSNQPQHF
TRBV19	TRBJ2-7	-	TRBD2	TGTGCCACCCGGGGACAGTCGTTCTCTAGCGGGGGGTACGAGCAGTACTTC	CATRGQSFSSGGYEQYF
TRBV19	TRBJ2-3	-	TRBD2	TGTGCCAGTAGCATTAGCGGGTCACACACAGATACGCAGTATTTT	CASSISGSHTDTQYF
TRBV5-1	TRBJ1-2	few	-	TGCGCCAGCAGCCCCCAAACGGGGGTGAGGAATGGCTACACCTTC	CASSPQTGVRNGYTF
TRBV13	TRBJ1-4	-	-	TGTGCCAGCAGCTCCACAGGGACCTTTGGTGAAAAACTGTTTTTT	CASSSTGTFGEKLFF
TRBV6-5	TRBJ1-1	once	TRBD1	TGTGCCAGCAGTACCGGACAGGGGAGCACTGAAGCTTTCTTT	CASSTGQGSTEAFF
TRBV7-9	TRBJ1-1	-	-	TGTGCCAGCAGCTTTGGGGGCAGGGGCCTGACCACTGAAGCTTTCTTT	CASSFGGRGLTTEAFF
TRBV27	TRBJ2-2	-	TRBD1	TGTGCCAGCTCGGGGGGACAGGGCCGAACCGGGGAGCTGTTTTTT	CASSGGQGRTGELFF
TRBV28	TRBJ1-2	-	-	TGTGCCAGCAGTTTACGCTATGGCTACACCTTC	CASSLRYGYTF
TRBV7-2	TRBJ2-7	-	TRBD2	TGTGCCAGCAGCTTAGGACTAGCGGGAGGTTCCGAGCAGTACTTC	CASSLGLAGGSEQYF
TRBV5-6	TRBJ2-7	-	-	TGTGCCAGCAGCTTCAGACAGAAAGCCTACGAGCAGTACTTC	CASSFRQKAYEQYF
TRBV18	TRBJ1-1	once	-	TGTGCCAGCTTGGGCAGCAACTCCTGGAACACTGAAGCTTTCTTT	CASLGSNSWNTEAFF
TRBV7-6	TRBJ2-7	-	TRBD1	TGTGCCAGCAGCCCGTTGCTGGTAGGGGGCGATCAGCAGTACTTC	CASSPLLVGGDQQYF
TRBV4-1	TRBJ2-5	once	-	TGCGCCAGCAGGGGAGTAGCGATGGAGACCCAGTACTTC	CASRGVAMETQYF
TRBV9	TRBJ2-7	few	TRBD2	TGTGCCAGCAGCGTACAAGATAGCGGGAGCTACGAGCAGTACTTC	CASSVQDSGSYEQYF
TRBV7-8	TRBJ2-3	once	TRBD2	TGTGCCAGCAGGAAGGCGGGAGGGCCCACAGATACGCAGTATTTT	CASRKAGGPTDTQYF
TRBV7-9	TRBJ2-7	once	-	TGTGCCAGCAGCTTAGAGAGGACAGAGACTGCCTACGAGCAGTACTTC	CASSLERTETAYEQYF
TRBV4-3	TRBJ2-6	few	-	TGCGCCAGCAGCCAAGGGACAGCACATGGTGGGGCTGGGGCCAACGTCCTGACTTTC	CASSQGTAHGGAGANVLTF
TRBV5-4	TRBJ2-2	-	-	TGTGCCAGCAGCTTGGTCCTCGGGAACACCGGGGAGCTGTTTTTT	CASSLVLGNTGELFF
TRBV7-3	TRBJ2-3	-	TRBD2	TGTGCCAGCAGCAACAGACTAGCGGAGACAGATACGCAGTATTTT	CASSNRLAETDTQYF
TRBV12-5	TRBJ1-1	-	TRBD1	TGTGCTAGTGGTTTGAGCTGGACAGGAACGAACACTGAAGCTTTCTTT	CASGLSWTGTNTEAFF
TRBV5-1	TRBJ1-2	-	TRBD1	TGCGCCAGCAGCTTGGGACAGGGGGCCTATGGCTACACCTTC	CASSLGQGAYGYTF
TRBV5-1	TRBJ2-7	-	TRBD2	TGCGCCAGCAGCTTGAGGACTAGCGGGAAATGGGAGCAGTACTTC	CASSLRTSGKWEQYF
TRBV2	TRBJ2-7	-	-	TGTGCCAGCAGTGGACAGGTTCAAGGTGGCGAGCAGTACTTC	CASSGQVQGGEQYF
TRBV19	TRBJ2-7	-	-	TGTGCCAGTAGTATGGCTCTAGCCTCCTACGAGCAGTACTTC	CASSMALASYEQYF
TRBV7-9	TRBJ1-2	-	-	TGTGCCAGCAGCTTTAACAGGGTCACCTATGGCTACACCTTC	CASSFNRVTYGYTF
TRBV7-9	TRBJ2-1	-	TRBD2	TGTGCCAGCAGCTTAGATGGAGCGGGAGTGCCCAATGAGCAGTTCTTC	CASSLDGAGVPNEQFF
TRBV7-2	TRBJ2-2	few	-	TGTGCCAGCAGCCCGGGTACGAACACCGGGGAGCTGTTTTTT	CASSPGTNTGELFF
TRBV7-2	TRBJ2-7	-	-	TGTGCCAGCAGCTTACTTCCAGGGGCCCACGAGCAGTACTTC	CASSLLPGAHEQYF
TRBV4-3	TRBJ2-2	-	-	TGCGCCAGCAGCCAAGTGGAGTCCGGGGAGCTGTTTTTT	CASSQVESGELFF
TRBV19	TRBJ2-3	-	-	TGTGCCAGTAGTATTAAGAGGGCGGGAACAGATACGCAGTATTTT	CASSIKRAGTDTQYF
TRBV9	TRBJ2-5	-	-	TGTGCCAGCAGCGCCGTCCCAGGGGAGTGGGAGACCCAGTACTTC	CASSAVPGEWETQYF
TRBV6-6	TRBJ2-2	-	-	TGTGCCAGCAGTTACTCACAGGTTCAAGGGGAGCTGTTTTTT	CASSYSQVQGELFF
TRBV11-2	TRBJ1-1	few	-	TGTGCCAGCAGCTTCCCAGGGGCTGAAGCTTTCTTT	CASSFPGAEAFF
TRBV7-3	TRBJ1-2	-	TRBD1	TGTGCCAGCAGCTTATGGCCCGGACAGGGTCCTAACTATGGCTACACCTTC	CASSLWPGQGPNYGYTF
TRBV4-2	TRBJ1-1	-	-	TGTGCCAGCAGCCAAGATACAGACACTGAAGCTTTCTTT	CASSQDTDTEAFF
TRBV19	TRBJ2-1	-	-	TGTGCCAGTAGGACCACAGGGAGCTCCTACAATGAGCAGTTCTTC	CASRTTGSSYNEQFF
TRBV7-2	TRBJ2-2	-	-	TGTGCCAGCAGCCGAGGCGCCGGGAGGAACACCGGGGAGCTGTTTTTT	CASSRGAGRNTGELFF
TRBV4-2	TRBJ1-1	-	TRBD1	TGTGCCAGCAGCCGAACAGGGGACACTGAAGCTTTCTTT	CASSRTGDTEAFF
TRBV4-1	TRBJ1-1	once	-	TGCGCCAGCAGCCAAGTGGGAGGGGTCGGGCTCACTGAAGCTTTCTTT	CASSQVGGVGLTEAFF
TRBV9	TRBJ2-5	-	-	TGTGCCAGCAGCGTAGAAGTCCTACCGGAGACCCAGTACTTC	CASSVEVLPETQYF
TRBV27	TRBJ2-1	-	TRBD1	TGTGCCAGTTGGCAGGGGGTGAACAATGAGCAGTTCTTC	CASWQGVNNEQFF
TRBV7-2	TRBJ1-1	-	TRBD1	TGTGCCAGCAGCTCCCGGACAGGGACGAACACTGAAGCTTTCTTT	CASSSRTGTNTEAFF
TRBV7-3	TRBJ2-1	-	TRBD2	TGTGCCAGCAGCTTAACTAGCCTAGCGGGAGCTGGCAATGAGCAGTTCTTC	CASSLTSLAGAGNEQFF
TRBV19	TRBJ1-1	few	-	TGTGCCAGTAGTAACCTTCAGGGTGGAACTGAAGCTTTCTTT	CASSNLQGGTEAFF
TRBV25-1	TRBJ2-5	-	-	TGTGCCAGCAGTGATGAGAAGGGAGGATGGCAAGAGACCCAGTACTTC	CASSDEKGGWQETQYF
TRBV29-1	TRBJ1-1	-	-	TGCAGCGTCGCTCTGCAGGGGTGGACTGAAGCTTTCTTT	CSVALQGWTEAFF
TRBV18	TRBJ2-1	-	TRBD2	TGTGCCAGCTCAGCCATTTCAGCGGGAGTTCGCAATGAGCAGTTCTTC	CASSAISAGVRNEQFF
TRBV7-6	TRBJ2-3	-	-	TGTGCCAGCAGCTTAGGTGGGGGGGCGGGTGATACGCAGTATTTT	CASSLGGGAGDTQYF
TRBV6-1	TRBJ1-2	-	-	TGTGCCAGCAGCACAAGAAGATATGGCTACACCTTC	CASSTRRYGYTF
TRBV2	TRBJ1-6	-	TRBD1	TGTGCCAGCAGTGGAGGACAGGGGTATTCACCCCTCCACTTT	CASSGGQGYSPLHF
TRBV5-1	TRBJ2-7	few	-	TGCGCCAGCAGCCGTGACACCTACGAGCAGTACTTC	CASSRDTYEQYF
TRBV29-1	TRBJ2-7	-	TRBD1	TGCAGCGTAACAGGGGCCTACGAGCAGTACTTC	CSVTGAYEQYF